The sequence of this TCR beta chain was determined in a study of T cell responses to AZD1222 COVID-19 vaccine. Regarding this clone: The antigen remains undetermined.

Study results and caveats: The study found Spike-specific TCR breadth and depth rose after two AZD1222 doses.

The assay was immunoSEQ multiplex PCR, and TCRdb's table has in-frame clones only and misses some. The sample lists some 100,000 clones, about 89% occurring once. CDR3 length equals 15 residues. The V and J ends lost 5 bases and 0 bases respectively, with 11 bases between them. CDR1 and CDR2 (germline): SEHNR, FQNEAQ (reference sequence). This clonotype originated in an adult in good health. This chain joins TRBV7-9 and TRBJ1-3; TRBD1 is a possible D gene (5 bases). The sample consisted of peripheral blood, taken on day 0 of AZD1222 vaccination. The CDR3 nucleotides read TGTGCCAGCAGCCGCGTGGGGGGCTCTGGAAACACCATATATTTT. Translated: CASSRVGGSGNTIYF.